This T cell receptor beta chain is drawn from a study of blood T cell repertoires in COVID-19. Overall study context: The United States, Italy and Spain supplied acute and convalescent COVID-19 samples. T cells, B-cell-depleted T cells, or PBMCs supplied cDNA or gDNA.

The CDR3 is made up of 15 amino acids. Germline V gene sequence: CDR1 MNHEY, CDR2 SVGAGI. V was clipped by 3 bases and J by 2 bases; unmatched bases: 1. Per the original methods: Nucleated cell number was recorded as an estimate derived from reference gene primer amplification. Sequencing used immunoSEQ multiplex PCR; TCRdb keeps in-frame clones, though not all of them. The V and J calls and the clone size are those of that table, but D and trimming were determined from the DNA. The sample consists of around 250,000 clones, about 80% of them appearing once. Notes on this clone: This same CDR3 is encoded by further DNA sequences in the sample.

V gene TRBV6-5 combines with J gene TRBJ2-7; 13 bases are a match to TRBD2. The sequencing input was peripheral blood. The receptor was derived from a woman at least 80 years old with acute or convalescent COVID-19. CDR3 in amino acids: CASSYGTSGTYEQYF. The CDR3 DNA is TGTGCCAGCAGTTATGGGACTAGCGGGACCTACGAGCAGTACTTC.